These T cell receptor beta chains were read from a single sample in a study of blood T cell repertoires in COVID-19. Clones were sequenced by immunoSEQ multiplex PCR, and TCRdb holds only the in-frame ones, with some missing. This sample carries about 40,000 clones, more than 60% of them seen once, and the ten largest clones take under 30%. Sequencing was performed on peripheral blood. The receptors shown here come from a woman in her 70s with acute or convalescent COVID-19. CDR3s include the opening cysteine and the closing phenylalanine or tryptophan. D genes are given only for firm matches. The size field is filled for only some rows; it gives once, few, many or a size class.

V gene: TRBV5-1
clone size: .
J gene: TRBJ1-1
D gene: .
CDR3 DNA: TGCGCCAGCAGCTTGGCCCGGAACACTGAAGCTTTCTTT
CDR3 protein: CASSLARNTEAFF

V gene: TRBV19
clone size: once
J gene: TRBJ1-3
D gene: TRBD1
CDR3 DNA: TGTGCCAGTAGTAGAGCCGGGACAGCTGGAAACACCATATATTTT
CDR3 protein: CASSRAGTAGNTIYF

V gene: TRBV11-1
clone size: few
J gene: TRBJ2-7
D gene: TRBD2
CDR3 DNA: TGTGCCAGCAGCTGGACTAGCGGCTACGAGCAGTACTTC
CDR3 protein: CASSWTSGYEQYF

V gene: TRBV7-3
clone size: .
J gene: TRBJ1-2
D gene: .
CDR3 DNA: TGTGCCAGCAGCTTAGGTTCACCGGCGGGAAACTATGGCTACACCTTC
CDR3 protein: CASSLGSPAGNYGYTF

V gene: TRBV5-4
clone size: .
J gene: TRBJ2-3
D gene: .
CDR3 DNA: TGTGCCAGCAGCTTGGTTGGCAGGGAAGCATATACGCAGTATTTT
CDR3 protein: CASSLVGREAYTQYF

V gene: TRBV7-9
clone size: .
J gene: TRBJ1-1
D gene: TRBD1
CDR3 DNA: TGTGCCAGCAGCTTAGCCGGGACAGGGAATTCGAGGCGCACTGAAGCTTTCTTT
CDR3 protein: CASSLAGTGNSRRTEAFF

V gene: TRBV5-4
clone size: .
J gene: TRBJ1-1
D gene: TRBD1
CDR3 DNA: TGTGCCAGCAGCTGGGGGACAGGGAGGACGAACACTGAAGCTTTCTTT
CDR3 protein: CASSWGTGRTNTEAFF

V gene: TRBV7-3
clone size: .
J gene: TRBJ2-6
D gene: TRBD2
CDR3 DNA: TGTGCCAGCAGACCCCCGGGACTAGACTCTGGGGCCAACGTCCTGACTTTC
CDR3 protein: CASRPPGLDSGANVLTF

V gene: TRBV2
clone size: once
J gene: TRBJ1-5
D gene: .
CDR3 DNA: TGTGCCAGCAGCCCCCAACACGATCAGCCCCAGCATTTT
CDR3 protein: CASSPQHDQPQHF

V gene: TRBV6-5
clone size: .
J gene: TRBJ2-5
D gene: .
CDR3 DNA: TGTGCCAGCGGGGAGGTCTACCGGGGGGAGACCCAGTACTTC
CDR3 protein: CASGEVYRGETQYF

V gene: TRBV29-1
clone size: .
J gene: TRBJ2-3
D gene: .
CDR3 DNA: TGCAGCGTTGGGCAGGGAATCACAGATACGCAGTATTTT
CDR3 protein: CSVGQGITDTQYF

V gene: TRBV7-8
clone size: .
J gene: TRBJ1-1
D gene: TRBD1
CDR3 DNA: TGTGCCAGCAGCTTAGAGGACAGGGCCACTGAAGCTTTCTTT
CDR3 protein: CASSLEDRATEAFF

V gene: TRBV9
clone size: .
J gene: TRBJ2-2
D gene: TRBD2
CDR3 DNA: TGTGCCAGCAGCATTGGGACTAGCGGGAATTCAGGGGAGCTGTTTTTT
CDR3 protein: CASSIGTSGNSGELFF

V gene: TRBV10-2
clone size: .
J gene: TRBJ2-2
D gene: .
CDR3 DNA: TGCGCCAGCAGTCCGGGTGGGGGCGTGGGCGTTAACACCGGGGAGCTGTTTTTT
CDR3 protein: CASSPGGGVGVNTGELFF

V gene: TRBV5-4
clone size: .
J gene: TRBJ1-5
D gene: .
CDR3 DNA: TGTGCCAGCAGCTGGGGGCGCAATCAGCCCCAGCATTTT
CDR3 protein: CASSWGRNQPQHF

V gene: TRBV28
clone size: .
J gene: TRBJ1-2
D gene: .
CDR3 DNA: TGTGCCAGCAGCCTTAAACAGGGCTATGGCTACACCTTC
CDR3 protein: CASSLKQGYGYTF

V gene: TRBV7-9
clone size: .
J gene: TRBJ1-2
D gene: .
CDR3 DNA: TGTGCCAGCAGCTTAGCCTTACAGGCTAACTATGGCTACACCTTC
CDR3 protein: CASSLALQANYGYTF

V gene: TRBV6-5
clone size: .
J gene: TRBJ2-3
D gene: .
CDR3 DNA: TGTGCCAGCAGAAGGGGAAGCCTCACAGATACGCAGTATTTT
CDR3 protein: CASRRGSLTDTQYF

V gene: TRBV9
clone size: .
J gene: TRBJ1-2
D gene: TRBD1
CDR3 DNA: TGTGCCAGCAGCGACCGGGACAGAATTTTC
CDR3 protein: CASSDRDRIF

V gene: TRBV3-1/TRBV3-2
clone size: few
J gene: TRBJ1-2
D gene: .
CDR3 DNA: TGTGCCAGCAGCCAACGGCGGGCTAGTGGCTACACCTTC
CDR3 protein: CASSQRRASGYTF

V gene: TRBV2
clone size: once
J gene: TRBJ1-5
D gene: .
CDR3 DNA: TGTGCCAGCAGGTCAGACACAAATCAGCCCCAGCATTTT
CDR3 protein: CASRSDTNQPQHF

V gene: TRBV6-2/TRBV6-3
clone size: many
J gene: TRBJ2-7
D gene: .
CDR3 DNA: TGTGCCAGCAGTTACGGGCAGGGTGCTGGGGACGAGCAGTACTTC
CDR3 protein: CASSYGQGAGDEQYF

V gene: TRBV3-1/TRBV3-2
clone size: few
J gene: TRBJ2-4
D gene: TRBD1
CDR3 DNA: TGTGCCAGCAGCCAAAGGTTTAAATTTGGGCAGGGGGTTAACATTCAGTACTTC
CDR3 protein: CASSQRFKFGQGVNIQYF

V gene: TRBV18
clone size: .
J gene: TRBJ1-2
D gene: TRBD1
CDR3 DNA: TGTGCCAGCTCACCCAGGACAGGGGATGGCTACACCTTC
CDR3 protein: CASSPRTGDGYTF

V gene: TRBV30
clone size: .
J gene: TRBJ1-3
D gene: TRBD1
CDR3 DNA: TGTGCCTGGAGCGAGGGACAGGGGTACGGAAACACCATATATTTT
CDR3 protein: CAWSEGQGYGNTIYF

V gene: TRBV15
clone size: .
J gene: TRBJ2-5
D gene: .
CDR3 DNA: TGTGCCACCAGCAGAGATCGGGTGGGTTCACAAGAGACCCAGTACTTC
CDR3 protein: CATSRDRVGSQETQYF

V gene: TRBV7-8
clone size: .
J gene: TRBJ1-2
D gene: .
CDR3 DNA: TGTGCCAGCAGCCCCCGGACAGCTAACTATGGCTACACCTTC
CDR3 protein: CASSPRTANYGYTF

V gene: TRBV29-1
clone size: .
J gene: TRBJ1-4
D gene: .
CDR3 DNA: TGCAGCGTTGGGGAGGAGCCGGAGCAGGAAAAACTGTTTTTT
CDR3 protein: CSVGEEPEQEKLFF

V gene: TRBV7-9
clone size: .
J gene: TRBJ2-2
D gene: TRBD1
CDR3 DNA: TGTGCCAGCAGCCGGGACAGGACCTACACCGGGGAGCTGTTTTTT
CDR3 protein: CASSRDRTYTGELFF

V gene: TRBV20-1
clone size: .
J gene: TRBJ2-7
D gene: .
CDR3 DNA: TGCAGTGCTAGTCGCCTATCCTACGAGCAGTACTTC
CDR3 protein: CSASRLSYEQYF

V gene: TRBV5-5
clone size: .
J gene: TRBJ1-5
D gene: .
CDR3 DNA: TGTGCCAGCAGCCCACAGTCATATAGCAATCAGCCCCAGCATTTT
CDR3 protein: CASSPQSYSNQPQHF

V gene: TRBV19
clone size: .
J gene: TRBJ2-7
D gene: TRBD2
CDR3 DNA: TGTGCCAGTAGTGAGACTAGCGGGGGACACTACGAGCAGTACTTC
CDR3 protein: CASSETSGGHYEQYF

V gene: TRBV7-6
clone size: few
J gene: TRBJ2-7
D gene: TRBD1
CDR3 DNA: TGTGCCAGCAGCTCGGCGACAGGGAGCAACGAGCAGTACTTC
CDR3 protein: CASSSATGSNEQYF

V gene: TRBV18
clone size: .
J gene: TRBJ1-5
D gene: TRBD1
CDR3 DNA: TGTGCCAGCTCACCAGGTCGTACAGGGGGGCCAACCCAGCATTTT
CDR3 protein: CASSPGRTGGPTQHF

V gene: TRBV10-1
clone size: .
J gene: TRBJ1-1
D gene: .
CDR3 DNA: TGCGCCAGCACGGGGACATTGAACACTGAAGCTTTCTTT
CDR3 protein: CASTGTLNTEAFF

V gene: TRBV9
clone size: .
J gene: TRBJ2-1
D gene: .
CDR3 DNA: TGTGCCAGCAGCGTGGGACGGGCAGGGGGGTTACAGGAGCAGTTCTTC
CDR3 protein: CASSVGRAGGLQEQFF

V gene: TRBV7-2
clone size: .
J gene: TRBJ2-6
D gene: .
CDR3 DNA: TGTGCCAGCAGCTTAGCTTCAGGGCTGTCTGGGGCCAACGTCCTGACTTTC
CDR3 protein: CASSLASGLSGANVLTF

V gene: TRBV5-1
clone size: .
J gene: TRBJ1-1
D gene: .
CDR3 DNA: TGCGCCAGCAGCTTGAGATCGACAGGCTTGAACACTGAAGCTTTCTTT
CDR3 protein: CASSLRSTGLNTEAFF

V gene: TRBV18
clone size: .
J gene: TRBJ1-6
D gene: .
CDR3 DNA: TGTGCCAGCTCACCGGCCCAGGGTAATAAGACACCCCTCCACTTT
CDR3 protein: CASSPAQGNKTPLHF

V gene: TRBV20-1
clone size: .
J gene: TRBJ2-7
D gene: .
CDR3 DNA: TGCAGTGCTAGTATTGGGGCAATGACCGAGTACGAGCAGTACTTC
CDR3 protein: CSASIGAMTEYEQYF

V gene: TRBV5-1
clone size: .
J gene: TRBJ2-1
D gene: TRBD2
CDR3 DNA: TGCGCCAGCAGCTTAGTGCCTAGCGGGAGGACCACATACAATGAGCAGTTCTTC
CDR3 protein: CASSLVPSGRTTYNEQFF

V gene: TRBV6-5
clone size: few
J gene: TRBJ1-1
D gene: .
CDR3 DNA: TGTGCCAGCAGACAACAGGGCGACACTGAAGCTTTCTTT
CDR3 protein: CASRQQGDTEAFF

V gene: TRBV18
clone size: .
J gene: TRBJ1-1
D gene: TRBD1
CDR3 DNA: TGTGCCAGCTCCTCGGAACAGGGGGCGCGGACTGAAGCTTTCTTT
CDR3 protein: CASSSEQGARTEAFF

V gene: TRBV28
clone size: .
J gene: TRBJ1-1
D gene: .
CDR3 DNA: TGTGCCAGCAGGAAGGTCGTAGGGGGTTCGTTTAGCACTGAAGCTTTCTTT
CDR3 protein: CASRKVVGGSFSTEAFF

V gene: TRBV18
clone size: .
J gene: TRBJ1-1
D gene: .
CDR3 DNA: TGTGCCAGCTCACCCTACGGCACTGAAGCTTTCTTT
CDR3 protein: CASSPYGTEAFF

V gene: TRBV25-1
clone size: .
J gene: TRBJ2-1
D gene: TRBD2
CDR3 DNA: TGTGCCAGCAGTGAGACGAGGACTAGCGGTTACAATGAGCAGTTCTTC
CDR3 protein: CASSETRTSGYNEQFF

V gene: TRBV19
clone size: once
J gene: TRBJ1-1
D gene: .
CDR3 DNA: TGTGCCAGTAGTAGGGGGCGCACTGAAGCTTTCTTT
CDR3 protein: CASSRGRTEAFF